These T cell receptor beta chains were read from a single sample in a study of identical twins. TCRdb re-analysed the 5' RACE reads in MiXCR, keeping a single row per CDR3 protein. In the table there are about 900,000 distinct CDR3 sequences, 12% of which are singletons. These same data were also listed under a study on yellow fever vaccine responses in identical twins.

The sample comprised PBMCs. These receptors came from a woman aged 18 to 35 in good health. Each CDR3 is given with its conserved first and last residue. The D gene is left open where the match is weak. Clone size is shown for a subset of rows, as once, few, many or a class of expanded clone.

abundance: NA
j_gene: TRBJ2-5
len: 13
d_gene: NA
v_gene: TRBV12-3/TRBV12-4
CDR3aa: CASSPDRVETQYF
CDR3nt: TGTGCCAGCAGCCCTGATAGGGTGGAGACCCAGTACTTC

abundance: many
j_gene: TRBJ2-2
len: 13
d_gene: NA
v_gene: TRBV6-6
CDR3aa: CASSSLSTGELFF
CDR3nt: TGTGCCAGCAGTTCCCTAAGTACCGGGGAGCTGTTTTTT

abundance: few
j_gene: TRBJ2-3
len: 14
d_gene: TRBD2
v_gene: TRBV20-1
CDR3aa: CSAFLREEGDTQYF
CDR3nt: TGCAGTGCTTTTCTGCGGGAGGAGGGGGATACGCAGTATTTT

abundance: NA
j_gene: TRBJ2-3
len: 13
d_gene: NA
v_gene: TRBV5-1
CDR3aa: CASSSADTDTQYF
CDR3nt: TGCGCCAGCAGCTCGGCAGACACAGATACGCAGTATTTT

abundance: many
j_gene: TRBJ1-2
len: 14
d_gene: NA
v_gene: TRBV12-3/TRBV12-4
CDR3aa: CASSPGGPGYGYTF
CDR3nt: TGTGCCAGCAGCCCTGGCGGCCCGGGGTATGGCTACACCTTC

abundance: few
j_gene: TRBJ2-3
len: 18
d_gene: TRBD2
v_gene: TRBV13
CDR3aa: CASSYVPGLAGFTDTQYF
CDR3nt: TGTGCCAGCAGCTACGTCCCGGGACTAGCGGGATTCACAGATACGCAGTATTTT

abundance: few
j_gene: TRBJ2-2
len: 12
d_gene: NA
v_gene: TRBV10-3
CDR3aa: CAIKAGTGELFF
CDR3nt: TGTGCCATCAAAGCAGGGACCGGGGAGCTGTTTTTT

abundance: many
j_gene: TRBJ2-7
len: 12
d_gene: TRBD1
v_gene: TRBV28
CDR3aa: CASRTGVYEQYF
CDR3nt: TGTGCCAGCAGAACAGGGGTTTACGAGCAGTACTTC

abundance: NA
j_gene: TRBJ2-2
len: 12
d_gene: NA
v_gene: TRBV11-1
CDR3aa: CASSAGDGELFF
CDR3nt: TGTGCCAGCAGCGCAGGGGACGGGGAGCTGTTTTTT

abundance: few
j_gene: TRBJ1-2
len: 12
d_gene: NA
v_gene: TRBV20-1
CDR3aa: CSARWGGGGYTF
CDR3nt: TGCAGTGCTAGGTGGGGAGGTGGTGGCTACACCTTC

abundance: many
j_gene: TRBJ2-2
len: 16
d_gene: NA
v_gene: TRBV5-5
CDR3aa: CASSLLVSPNTGELFF
CDR3nt: TGTGCCAGCAGCCTTCTGGTTTCCCCGAACACCGGGGAGCTGTTTTTT

abundance: many
j_gene: TRBJ2-3
len: 15
d_gene: NA
v_gene: TRBV12-3/TRBV12-4
CDR3aa: CASRTGRVATDTQYF
CDR3nt: TGTGCCAGCCGAACAGGGCGAGTAGCCACAGATACGCAGTATTTT

abundance: NA
j_gene: TRBJ2-5
len: 15
d_gene: NA
v_gene: TRBV20-1
CDR3aa: CSARDASDSKETQYF
CDR3nt: TGCAGTGCTAGAGATGCGTCGGACTCCAAAGAGACCCAGTACTTC

abundance: few
j_gene: TRBJ2-1
len: 11
d_gene: NA
v_gene: TRBV29-1
CDR3aa: CSVGRERSQFF
CDR3nt: TGCAGCGTTGGCCGGGAGAGATCGCAGTTCTTC

abundance: many
j_gene: TRBJ2-1
len: 14
d_gene: NA
v_gene: TRBV4-1
CDR3aa: CASSRAGDNNEQFF
CDR3nt: TGCGCCAGCAGCCGGGCGGGGGACAACAATGAGCAGTTCTTC

abundance: many
j_gene: TRBJ1-1
len: 13
d_gene: NA
v_gene: TRBV12-3/TRBV12-4
CDR3aa: CASSFHMNTEAFF
CDR3nt: TGTGCCAGCAGTTTTCATATGAACACTGAAGCTTTCTTT

abundance: NA
j_gene: TRBJ2-3
len: 15
d_gene: NA
v_gene: TRBV25-1
CDR3aa: CASSEYESWTDTQYF
CDR3nt: TGTGCCAGCAGTGAATATGAGAGTTGGACAGATACGCAGTATTTT

abundance: many
j_gene: TRBJ2-1
len: 15
d_gene: TRBD2
v_gene: TRBV12-3/TRBV12-4
CDR3aa: CASSSSGKNYNEQFF
CDR3nt: TGTGCCAGCAGTTCTAGCGGGAAGAACTACAATGAGCAGTTCTTC

abundance: few
j_gene: TRBJ2-2
len: 18
d_gene: TRBD2
v_gene: TRBV20-1
CDR3aa: CSARARLAGGPNTGELFF
CDR3nt: TGCAGTGCTAGGGCCCGACTAGCGGGGGGCCCGAACACCGGGGAGCTGTTTTTT

abundance: NA
j_gene: TRBJ2-7
len: 20
d_gene: NA
v_gene: TRBV20-1
CDR3aa: CSARDLRGQSVGLSSYEQYF
CDR3nt: TGCAGTGCTAGAGATCTCCGCGGACAGAGTGTAGGTCTATCCTCCTACGAGCAGTACTTC

abundance: NA
j_gene: TRBJ2-7
len: 12
d_gene: TRBD1
v_gene: TRBV2
CDR3aa: CASSEGQGGWYF
CDR3nt: TGTGCCAGCAGTGAAGGACAGGGCGGATGGTACTTC

abundance: NA
j_gene: TRBJ2-1
len: 14
d_gene: TRBD2
v_gene: TRBV10-3
CDR3aa: CATLRGDPYNEQFF
CDR3nt: TGTGCCACCTTACGGGGGGACCCCTACAATGAGCAGTTCTTC

abundance: NA
j_gene: TRBJ1-2
len: 15
d_gene: NA
v_gene: TRBV20-1
CDR3aa: CSARDQRGTNYGYTF
CDR3nt: TGCAGTGCTAGAGATCAGCGGGGGACCAACTATGGCTACACCTTC

abundance: NA
j_gene: TRBJ2-1
len: 12
d_gene: TRBD2
v_gene: TRBV11-2
CDR3aa: CASSLLAGGQFF
CDR3nt: TGTGCCAGCAGCCTCCTAGCGGGAGGGCAGTTCTTC

abundance: few
j_gene: TRBJ2-7
len: 13
d_gene: TRBD2
v_gene: TRBV2
CDR3aa: CASDRPGGYEQYF
CDR3nt: TGTGCCAGCGACCGACCGGGGGGCTACGAGCAGTACTTC

abundance: NA
j_gene: TRBJ2-2
len: 16
d_gene: NA
v_gene: TRBV10-3
CDR3aa: CAISESTEALTGELFF
CDR3nt: TGTGCCATCAGTGAGTCGACTGAGGCTTTAACCGGGGAGCTGTTTTTT

abundance: few
j_gene: TRBJ2-5
len: 16
d_gene: NA
v_gene: TRBV4-1
CDR3aa: CASSPKGGYPKETQYF
CDR3nt: TGCGCCAGCAGCCCCAAAGGCGGCTACCCGAAAGAGACCCAGTACTTC

abundance: NA
j_gene: TRBJ2-4
len: 16
d_gene: TRBD1
v_gene: TRBV7-8
CDR3aa: CASSRRQGSAKNIQYF
CDR3nt: TGTGCCAGCAGCCGTAGACAGGGTTCTGCCAAAAACATTCAGTACTTC

abundance: few
j_gene: TRBJ2-7
len: 15
d_gene: NA
v_gene: TRBV6-5
CDR3aa: CASSYSTLRAYEQYF
CDR3nt: TGTGCCAGCAGTTACTCGACTCTACGAGCCTACGAGCAGTACTTC

abundance: many
j_gene: TRBJ2-5
len: 16
d_gene: NA
v_gene: TRBV5-1
CDR3aa: CASSDGQKMLGETQYF
CDR3nt: TGCGCCAGCAGCGATGGACAGAAAATGTTAGGAGAGACCCAGTACTTC

abundance: NA
j_gene: TRBJ2-7
len: 13
d_gene: TRBD1
v_gene: TRBV7-8
CDR3aa: CASGGQGYYEQYF
CDR3nt: TGTGCCAGCGGGGGACAGGGATACTACGAGCAGTACTTC

abundance: few
j_gene: TRBJ2-5
len: 17
d_gene: TRBD2
v_gene: TRBV5-1
CDR3aa: CASSLGVLAGTQETQYF
CDR3nt: TGCGCCAGCAGCTTGGGGGTGCTAGCGGGGACTCAAGAGACCCAGTACTTC

abundance: NA
j_gene: TRBJ2-7
len: 15
d_gene: TRBD1
v_gene: TRBV5-1
CDR3aa: CASSLGTGHSYEQYF
CDR3nt: TGCGCCAGCAGCTTGGGGACAGGGCATTCCTACGAGCAGTACTTC